This T cell receptor beta chain was sequenced for a study of shared clonotypes between healthy human individuals (dated by TCRdb to 2018 to 2021). A note on the overall study: The cohort comprised a couple of women and three men aged 18 to 49 years. For each donor, three plates each were used for CD4 naive and CD4 memory, two plates were used for CD8 naive, and one plate was used for CD8 memory. To estimate repertoire size and how much clonotype sharing occurs between individuals, the study deeply sequenced the blood TCR repertoires of five healthy adults. Libraries were prepared and TCR repertoires were sequenced by different laboratories using diverse techniques, in order to increase sequencing depth and limit assay-specific biases. Per donor, leukapheresis produced somewhere between about 0.94 and 10 billion PBMCs.

Trimming takes 5 bases from V and 0 bases from J, and the germline ends sit 10 bases apart. Inclusive of the bounding cysteine and phenylalanine, the CDR3 is 14 residues long. The DNA shown is the 42-base CDR3, in frame from base 1. CDR1 and CDR2 (MNHEY, SMNVEV) derive from the germline V gene (reference sequence). Using the deep immunoSEQ assay, multiplex PCR amplified TCR CDR3 regions from genomic DNA. Extracted genomic DNA from each cell subset was distributed evenly across all wells of several immunoSEQ 96-well plates, and each plate was treated as a replicate. Each replicate PCR for sorted subsets received 150 to 250 ng genomic DNA, equal to roughly 29,000 T cell genomes. Purified libraries were measured with a Qubit 3.0 fluorometer, size-checked on a Bioanalyzer 2100, and measured again with the KAPA Library Quantification kit. Every immunoSEQ 96-well plate was sequenced on a dedicated single-read 150-cycle Illumina NextSeq 550 flow cell. On the authors' methods: The immunoSEQ output contained only junctional sequences without quality scores, so filtering could not match that applied to full-length reads. To assign V/J genes and CDR3, sequences were annotated using PyIR, a Python wrapper for IgBLAST v1.9, with IMGT germline references. Any read was removed if the V/J assignment was weak (E-value above 1e-6), the CDR3 was missing, or the read contained stop codons, out-of-frame junctions, or ambiguous translated residues. A V3J clonotype was defined by an identical inferred V gene, J gene, and CDR3 amino acid sequence. The percentage overlap between two repertoires was calculated by dividing the number of shared unique clonotypes by the size of the smaller repertoire. Three approaches were used to assess repertoire richness: RTK rarefaction, the Chao1 estimator, and Recon v2.1 estimates of unobserved clonotypes. For all TCRbeta clonotypes obtained by the gDNA method from a few donors, generation probabilities were computed with OLGA. TCRdb stores this immuneACCESS table with in-frame sequences only. Part of the clones is absent; in the studies checked, under half of the shortfall reflects unresolved V genes, and no reason is known for the rest. The DNA was the basis for D and trimming; V, J and clone size are from that table. For this sample the table gives 2 million to 2.5 million clones, of which 93% were detected only once. The ten largest make up more than 1.5% of the sample.

CD8 naive samples consisted of CD45RO-negative cells that were positively selected for CCR7, yielding a CD45RA+CCR7+ population without TemRA cells. The donors were healthy, HIV-negative adults with no recently reported acute infections or vaccinations. Only Caucasian adults living in Nashville, Tennessee, USA were represented among the donors. After blood collection by leukapheresis, PBMCs were isolated using Ficoll-Histopaque density gradient centrifugation and then cryopreserved in the vapor phase of liquid nitrogen. Purity and quantity of every magnetically sorted T cell population were checked by analytical flow cytometry. Genomic DNA was isolated from every sorted fraction and measured by UV absorbance on a Nanodrop 2000c. Study-level results and caveats: Compared with non-shared clonotypes, clonotypes shared by all four sorted-subset donors had higher generation probabilities. The genetic and exposure-history diversity represented was limited by the small number of donors. About 5% of naive CD4, 3% to 4% of naive CD8, 2.3% of memory CD4, and approximately 0.4% of memory CD8 clonotypes were shared across several donors. Sampling was restricted to blood, and TCR repertoires in tissue are likely to differ from TCR repertoires in blood. Based on pairwise subsampling, the degree of clonotype sharing among donors was expected to be affected by sequencing depth. Larger estimated clonotype richness was generally found for naive subsets than for memory subsets. Incomplete sequencing was indicated by rarefaction of sorted-subset datasets, despite the large sequencing depth.

Turning to this clone: Its antigen has not been determined. No clone much larger than this one lies a single base away; base qualities are absent.

Material: naive CD8+ T cells from PBMCs. Read against the paper, the sample's cell subset or site label means: CD45RA+CCR7+. Recombination linked TRBV27 to TRBJ2-5, with an unclear D gene assignment. The clonotype comes from a man between 18 and 35 years old in good health. Some clones in this sample may be carry-over from other donors' samples. In nucleotide form, the sequence is TGTGCCAGCAGTCGTCTGGAGTACCAAGAGACCCAGTACTTC. It encodes CASSRLEYQETQYF.